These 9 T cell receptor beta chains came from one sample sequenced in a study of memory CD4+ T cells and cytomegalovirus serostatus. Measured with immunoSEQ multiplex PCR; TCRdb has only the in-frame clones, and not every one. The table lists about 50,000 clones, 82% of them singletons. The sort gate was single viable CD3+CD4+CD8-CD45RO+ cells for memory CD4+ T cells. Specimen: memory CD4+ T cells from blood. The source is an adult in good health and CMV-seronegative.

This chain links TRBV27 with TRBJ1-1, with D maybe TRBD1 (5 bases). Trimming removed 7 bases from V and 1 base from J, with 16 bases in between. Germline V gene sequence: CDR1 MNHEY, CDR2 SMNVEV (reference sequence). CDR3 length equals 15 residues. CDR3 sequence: CASMGWKGTNTEAFF. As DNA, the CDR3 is TGTGCCAGCATGGGGTGGAAAGGGACGAACACTGAAGCTTTCTTT.

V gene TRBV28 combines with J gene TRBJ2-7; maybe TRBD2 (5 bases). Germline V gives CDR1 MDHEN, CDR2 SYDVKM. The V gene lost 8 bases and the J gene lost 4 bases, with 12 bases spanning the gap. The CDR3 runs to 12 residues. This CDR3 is CASGSPRYEQYF. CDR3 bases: TGTGCCAGCGGGAGTCCCCGTTACGAGCAGTACTTC.

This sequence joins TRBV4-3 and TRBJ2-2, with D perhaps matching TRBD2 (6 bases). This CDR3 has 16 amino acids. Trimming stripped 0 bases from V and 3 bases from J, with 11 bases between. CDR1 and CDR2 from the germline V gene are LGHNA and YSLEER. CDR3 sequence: CASSQDRRGYTGELFF. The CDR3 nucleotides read TGCGCCAGCAGCCAAGACCGGCGGGGTTACACCGGGGAGCTGTTTTTT.

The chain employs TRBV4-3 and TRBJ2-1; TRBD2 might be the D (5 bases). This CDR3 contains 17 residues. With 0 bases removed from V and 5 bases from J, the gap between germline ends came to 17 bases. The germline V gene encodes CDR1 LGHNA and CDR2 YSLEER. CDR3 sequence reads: CASSQDLGSLGDNEQFF. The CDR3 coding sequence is TGCGCCAGCAGCCAAGATCTAGGTAGTTTGGGAGACAATGAGCAGTTCTTC.

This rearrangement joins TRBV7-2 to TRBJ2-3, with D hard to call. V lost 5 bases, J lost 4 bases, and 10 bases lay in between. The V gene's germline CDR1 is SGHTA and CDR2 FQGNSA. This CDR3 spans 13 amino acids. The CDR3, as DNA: TGTGCCAGCAGCGCCCTCTTGGCAGATACGCAGTATTTT. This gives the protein CASSALLADTQYF.

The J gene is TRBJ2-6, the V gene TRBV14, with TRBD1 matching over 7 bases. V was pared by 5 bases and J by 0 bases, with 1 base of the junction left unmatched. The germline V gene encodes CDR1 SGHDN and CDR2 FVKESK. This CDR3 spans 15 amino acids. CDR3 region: CASSGTASGANVLTF. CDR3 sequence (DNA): TGTGCCAGCAGCGGGACAGCCTCTGGGGCCAACGTCCTGACTTTC.

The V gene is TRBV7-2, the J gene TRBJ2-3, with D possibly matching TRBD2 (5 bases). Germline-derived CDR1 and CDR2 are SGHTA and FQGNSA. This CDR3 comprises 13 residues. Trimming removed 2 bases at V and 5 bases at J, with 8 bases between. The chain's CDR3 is CASSLLGRDTQYF. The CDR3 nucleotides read TGTGCCAGCAGCTTATTAGGGAGAGATACGCAGTATTTT.

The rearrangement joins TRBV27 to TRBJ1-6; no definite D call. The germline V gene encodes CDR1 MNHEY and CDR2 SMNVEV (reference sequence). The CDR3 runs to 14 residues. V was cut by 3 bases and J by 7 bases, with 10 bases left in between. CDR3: CASSFSTMNSPLHF. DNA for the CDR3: TGTGCCAGCAGTTTCTCGACAATGAATTCACCCCTCCACTTT.

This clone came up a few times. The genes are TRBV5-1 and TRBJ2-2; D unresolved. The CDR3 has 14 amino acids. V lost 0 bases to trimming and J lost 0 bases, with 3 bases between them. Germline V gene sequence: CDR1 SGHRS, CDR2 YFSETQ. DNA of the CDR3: TGCGCCAGCAGCTTGGCCACGAACACCGGGGAGCTGTTTTTT. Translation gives CASSLATNTGELFF. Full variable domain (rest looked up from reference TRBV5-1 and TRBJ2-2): KAGVTQTPRYLIKTRGQQVTLSCSPISGHRSVSWYQQTPGQGLQFLFEYFSETQRNKGNFPGRFSGRQFSNSRSEMNVSTLELGDSALYLCASSLATNTGELFFGEGSRLTVL.